Detailed here is one T cell receptor (beta chain). This entry is derived from a study of blood T cell repertoires in COVID-19. Turning to the study itself: The analysed material was cDNA or gDNA that came from T cells, B-cell-depleted T cells, or PBMCs.

Cohort assignment relied on participant-reported clinical history. The CDR3 covers 15 residues. V was shortened by 6 bases and J by 1 base, with 13 bases between the two germline ends. Germline values: CDR1 SNHLY, CDR2 FYNNEI. Assay used: immunoSEQ multiplex PCR; TCRdb lists only in-frame clones, some missing. The sample comprises about 230,000 clones, about 91% of which are singletons, and roughly 2.4% rests with the top ten. The gene calls are TRBV2 and TRBJ1-5; maybe TRBD1 (5 bases). Specimen: PBMCs or T cells enriched from blood (not recorded which). This clonotype originated in a woman aged 40 to 50 with acute COVID-19. The CDR3: CASRRQSSSNQPQHF. CDR3 sequence (DNA): TGTGCCAGCAGGAGACAGTCCTCGAGCAATCAGCCCCAGCATTTT.